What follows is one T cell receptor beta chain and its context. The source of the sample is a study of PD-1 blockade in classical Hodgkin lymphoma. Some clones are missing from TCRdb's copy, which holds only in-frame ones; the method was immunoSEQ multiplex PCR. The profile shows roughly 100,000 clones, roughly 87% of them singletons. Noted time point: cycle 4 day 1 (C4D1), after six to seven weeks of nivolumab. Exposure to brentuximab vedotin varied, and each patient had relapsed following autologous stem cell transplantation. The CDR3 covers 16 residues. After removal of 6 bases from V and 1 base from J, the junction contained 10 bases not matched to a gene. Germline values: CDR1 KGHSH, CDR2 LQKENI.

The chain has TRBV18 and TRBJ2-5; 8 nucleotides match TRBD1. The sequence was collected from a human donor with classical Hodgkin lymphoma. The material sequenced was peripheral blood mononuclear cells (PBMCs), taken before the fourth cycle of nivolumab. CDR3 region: CASSQLRTGLQETQYF. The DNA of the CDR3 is TGTGCCAGCTCTCAACTACGGACAGGGCTCCAAGAGACCCAGTACTTC.